The following is a T cell receptor beta chain sequence with its context. These data are taken from a study of cytomegalovirus exposure and HLA in healthy donors. The V end was cut by 4 bases, the J end by 0 bases, with 7 bases between. The CDR3 loop spans 13 amino acids. The V gene's germline CDR1 is MNHEY and CDR2 SVGAGI. Assay used: immunoSEQ multiplex PCR; TCRdb lists only in-frame clones, some missing. Of about 280,000 clones in the sample, more than 75% were seen once. This receptor was identified in a woman younger than 30 in good health and CMV-seronegative. The chain carries TRBV6-5 and TRBJ2-7; a weak D match, TRBD1 (6 bases). The specimen sequenced was PBMCs. Here the CDR3 DNA reads TGTGCCAGCAGTTGGACAGACTCCTACGAGCAGTACTTC. It codes for CASSWTDSYEQYF.